The rows below give T cell receptor beta chains drawn from one sample of a study of T cells after yellow fever vaccination. TCRdb recomputed calls from the 5' RACE reads with MiXCR, one row per CDR3 protein. The sample contains roughly 63,000 distinct CDR3 sequences, 7.4% of which appear only once. This sample comprised CD8+ T cells sorted from PBMCs, obtained 15 days after the yellow fever booster vaccination. These receptors were obtained from a man aged 25 to 40 who received the YFV17D yellow fever vaccine. Both conserved end residues are part of each CDR3. A D gene is named only where the DNA matches it firmly. The listing skips clone size in some rows; elsewhere it reads once, few, many or a size class.

CDR3 DNA,CDR3 protein,J gene,V gene,D gene,clone size
TGCGCCAGCAGCCCCGCCGTCGGGACTAGCGGGTCGTACCAAGAGACCCAGTACTTC,CASSPAVGTSGSYQETQYF,TRBJ2-5,TRBV4-3,TRBD2,few
TGCGCCAGCAGTTCGGTAGCCACCGGGAGGGCCGAAAACGAGCAGTACTTC,CASSSVATGRAENEQYF,TRBJ2-7,TRBV10-2,TRBD2,NA
TGTGCCACCAGTGCGGGAGGGTTGGTTGAGCAGTTCTTC,CATSAGGLVEQFF,TRBJ2-1,TRBV24-1,TRBD2,many
TGCAGCGTTGAAGAAGGTGGGGTAACGTACGAGCAGTACTTC,CSVEEGGVTYEQYF,TRBJ2-7,TRBV29-1,NA,many
TGTGCCAGCAGCTTATATTGGACCGGGCCTAATGAAAAACTGTTTTTT,CASSLYWTGPNEKLFF,TRBJ1-4,TRBV7-8,NA,many
TGTGCCAGCAGCTTAGCGCTTCGGGTGGCCGGAGGCACTGAAGCTTTCTTT,CASSLALRVAGGTEAFF,TRBJ1-1,TRBV7-8,NA,many
TGTGCCAGCAGCCAATCCAGAGTCAACCCAGATGAAAAACTGTTTTTT,CASSQSRVNPDEKLFF,TRBJ1-4,TRBV3-1,NA,many
TGTGCCAGCAGTTCGGGACAGGGGGCTTACGAGCAGTACTTC,CASSSGQGAYEQYF,TRBJ2-7,TRBV12-3/TRBV12-4,TRBD1,many
TGTGCCAGCAGCCCACTCGGACCGCTGTCCTACGAGCAGTACTTC,CASSPLGPLSYEQYF,TRBJ2-7,TRBV27,NA,many
TGTGCCAGCAGCCTAACCGGGACGGCGAATGAGCAGTTCTTC,CASSLTGTANEQFF,TRBJ2-1,TRBV14,NA,many
TGCAGTGCCGCACAGGTCTACGAGCAGTACTTC,CSAAQVYEQYF,TRBJ2-7,TRBV20-1,NA,many
TGTGCCAGCAGTAGGTTTAGCGGGAGTAGCGCAGATACGCAGTATTTT,CASSRFSGSSADTQYF,TRBJ2-3,TRBV6-5,TRBD2,many
TGTGCCAGCAGTCCAGGGAGGCGGGCCAACGTCCTGACTTTC,CASSPGRRANVLTF,TRBJ2-6,TRBV6-1,NA,many
TGTGCCAGCAGCCCCGACGCGAACACTGAAGCTTTCTTT,CASSPDANTEAFF,TRBJ1-1,TRBV9,NA,once
TGTGCCAGCAGCGCGGACAGGGACTACGAGCAGTACTTC,CASSADRDYEQYF,TRBJ2-7,TRBV7-9,TRBD1,many
TGTGCCAGCATCGGGACTATCAATGAGCAGTTCTTC,CASIGTINEQFF,TRBJ2-1,TRBV7-2,TRBD2,many
TGTGCCAGCAGCGTACCCAGAGAGACCCAGTACTTC,CASSVPRETQYF,TRBJ2-5,TRBV9,NA,many
TGTGCCAGCAGTGAAAACAGGGGGTACGGCGAGCAGTACTTC,CASSENRGYGEQYF,TRBJ2-7,TRBV12-3/TRBV12-4,TRBD1,many
TGTGCCAGCAGCCCCGGACTAGCGGCATCCACCGGGGAGCTGTTTTTT,CASSPGLAASTGELFF,TRBJ2-2,TRBV5-6,TRBD2,once
TGTGCCAGCAGCTCGCGGGGCCTAGAAGATACGCAGTATTTT,CASSSRGLEDTQYF,TRBJ2-3,TRBV12-3/TRBV12-4,NA,many
TGCAGTGCTACGGACAGGGAAACCGGGGAGCTGTTTTTT,CSATDRETGELFF,TRBJ2-2,TRBV20-1,TRBD1,many
TGCGCCAGCAGCCAGGGGTTCTACGAGCAGTACTTC,CASSQGFYEQYF,TRBJ2-7,TRBV5-1,NA,many
TGCAGCGTTGAAGGCAGTGCTGGAAACACCATATATTTT,CSVEGSAGNTIYF,TRBJ1-3,TRBV29-1,NA,NA
TGTGCCAGCAGTACGGGGGAAGCTTTCTTT,CASSTGEAFF,TRBJ1-1,TRBV7-9,NA,many
TGTGCCAGCAGCTCACCGGGTAGCTGGAACAATGAGCAGTTCTTC,CASSSPGSWNNEQFF,TRBJ2-1,TRBV7-9,NA,many
TGTGCCAGCAACCCACCGGGGGTACTAGAAATAGATACGCAGTATTTT,CASNPPGVLEIDTQYF,TRBJ2-3,TRBV27,NA,many
TGTGCCAGCAGCCCGGCACCCACTAGTGAGCAGTACTTC,CASSPAPTSEQYF,TRBJ2-7,TRBV7-8,NA,many
TGCGCCAGCAGCTTGGCTAGCACAGATACGCAGTATTTT,CASSLASTDTQYF,TRBJ2-3,TRBV5-1,NA,few
TGCAGTGCTTCAGGGGGGCCCGGGGAGCTGTTTTTT,CSASGGPGELFF,TRBJ2-2,TRBV20-1,NA,many
TGTGCCAGCAGCACCGGGACTAGCGATTTCGCGAACACCGGGGAGCTGTTTTTT,CASSTGTSDFANTGELFF,TRBJ2-2,TRBV7-2,TRBD2,few
TGTGCCAGCAGTTACGACGTACAGGCCTACGAGCAGTACTTC,CASSYDVQAYEQYF,TRBJ2-7,TRBV6-2/TRBV6-3,NA,NA
TGTGCCAGCAGCGTAGATTCTGCACTAGCGGACAATGAGCAGTTCTTC,CASSVDSALADNEQFF,TRBJ2-1,TRBV9,TRBD2,many
TGTGCCAGCAGGGGGACAGCTTTCCCCTACGAGCAGTACTTC,CASRGTAFPYEQYF,TRBJ2-7,TRBV12-3/TRBV12-4,TRBD1,few
TGTGCCAGCCAGGGGTGGGATCGGGAAAAACTGTTTTTT,CASQGWDREKLFF,TRBJ1-4,TRBV27,NA,NA
TGTGCCAGCTGGGGGGGGGGGAAAGACGGGGAGCTGTTTTTT,CASWGGGKDGELFF,TRBJ2-2,TRBV6-5,TRBD2,NA
TGTGCCAGCAGCGACGGACTAGCGGGAGGGCCCTCTCGTAGCGACACAGATACGCAGTATTTT,CASSDGLAGGPSRSDTDTQYF,TRBJ2-3,TRBV7-2,TRBD2,many
TGTGCCAGCAGGCCGGGGACCGGGCACTACACCTTC,CASRPGTGHYTF,TRBJ1-2,TRBV5-6,NA,NA